These 15 T cell receptor beta chains share one sample of origin, sequenced in a study of control samples from healthy donors and cancer patients. TCRdb keeps only in-frame clones here, not all; method: immunoSEQ multiplex PCR. The table lists 150,000 or so clones, roughly 92% of them singletons, with roughly 0.64% in the top ten. Sequencing was done on a sample of blood. Receptors were obtained from a woman aged 25-40 years in good health.

The chain recombines TRBV9 with TRBJ1-2; D is possibly TRBD1 (5 bases). Germline CDR1 is SGDLS and CDR2 is YYNGEE. The length of the CDR3 is 15 residues. Trimming left V 0 bases short and J 4 bases short, with 13 bases between. Here the CDR3 DNA reads TGTGCCAGCAGCGTAGAGGAAGGGGCTCCCTATGGCTACACCTTC. Its translation is CASSVEEGAPYGYTF.

The chain links TRBV24-1 to TRBJ2-1, with 9 bases lining up with TRBD2. From germline, CDR1 is KGHDR and CDR2 SFDVKD. The CDR3 spans 17 residues. J was trimmed by 4 bases and V by 5 bases; bases with no gene match: 11. CDR3 residues: CATSVGGRALGYNEQFF. CDR3 in DNA: TGTGCCACCAGTGTGGGCGGGAGGGCCCTCGGTTACAATGAGCAGTTCTTC.

The rearrangement links TRBV27 to TRBJ1-4; no reliable D call. CDR3 size: 15 residues. The V end was cut by 1 base, the J end by 7 bases, with 13 bases between. Germline CDR1 is MNHEY and CDR2 is SMNVEV (reference sequence). The CDR3 is CASSLFGYGLEKLFF. CDR3 DNA: TGTGCCAGCAGTTTATTTGGGTACGGTCTTGAAAAACTGTTTTTT.

CDR3 sequence (DNA): TGTGCCAGCAGTCCCTTAAGACAGGGGGACACTGAAGCTTTCTTT. It is translated as CASSPLRQGDTEAFF. The chain combines TRBV27 with TRBJ1-1; 9 bases map to TRBD1. Germline lookup yields CDR1 MNHEY and CDR2 SMNVEV (reference sequence). V lost 5 bases and J lost 3; bases outside the gene matches: 7. This CDR3 has 15 residues.

The gene calls are TRBV7-2 and TRBJ1-1; D is unresolved. Trimming took 0 bases from V and 2 from J, leaving 7 bases between them. The CDR3 has 14 amino acids. Germline V lookup: CDR1 SGHTA, CDR2 FQGNSA. The CDR3 nucleotides read TGTGCCAGCAGCTTAGCCAAGGGTAACACTGAAGCTTTCTTT. Residues: CASSLAKGNTEAFF.

The chain joins TRBV11-2 to TRBJ2-1; 11 nucleotides align to TRBD2. Germline V gene lookup returns CDR1 SGHAT and CDR2 FQNNGV. The trim removed 0 bases at V and 10 bases at J, leaving 8 bases unmatched. CDR3 length equals 16 residues. In DNA, the CDR3 is TGTGCCAGCAGCTTAGAGGGGACTAGCGGCGGCGGGGAGCAGTTCTTC. Protein sequence: CASSLEGTSGGGEQFF.

This chain links TRBV11-2 with TRBJ2-1; TRBD2 might be the D (5 bases). Germline CDR1 and CDR2: SGHAT and FQNNGV. V dropped 4 bases and J dropped 1 base, with 8 bases sitting between them. The CDR3 is made up of 14 amino acids. The CDR3 here is CASSSEGSYNEQFF. The CDR3 nucleotides are TGTGCCAGCAGCTCCGAGGGTTCCTACAATGAGCAGTTCTTC.

This chain connects TRBV2 to TRBJ2-1, with 7 positions matching TRBD2. V lost 1 base and J lost 4; bases outside the gene matches: 7. CDR1 and CDR2 (germline): SNHLY, FYNNEI. This CDR3 region has 16 residues. This chain's CDR3 is CASSEDAGEIYNEQFF. The CDR3 DNA follows: TGTGCCAGCAGTGAAGACGCGGGAGAGATTTACAATGAGCAGTTCTTC. Full variable domain (rest looked up from reference TRBV2 and TRBJ2-1): EPEVTQTPSHQVTQMGQEVILRCVPISNHLYFYWYRQILGQKVEFLVSFYNNEISEKSEIFDDQFSVERPDGSNFTLKIRSTKLEDSAMYFCASSEDAGEIYNEQFFGPGTRLTVL.

This clone has just one count. This chain joins TRBV16 and TRBJ1-6, with D uncertain. The CDR3 is 17 amino acids. Germline CDR1 reads KGHSY; CDR2 reads FQNENV. V was pared by 0 bases and J by 13 bases, with 22 bases between. For the CDR3, the DNA is TGTGCCAGCAGCCAATCTCGAAACCGGGCCCCCTTTTCGCCCCTCCACTTT. It codes for CASSQSRNRAPFSPLHF.

The chain joins TRBV27 to TRBJ2-3, with 7 bases that match TRBD1. The CDR3 is 17 residues long. CDR1 is MNHEY and CDR2 is SMNVEV in the germline V gene (reference sequence). Losses at the gene ends were 4 bases for V and 0 bases for J; bases not matched to a gene: 10. The CDR3 here is CASSWRQGTSSTDTQYF. The CDR3 bases are TGTGCCAGCAGTTGGAGACAGGGTACTTCTAGCACAGATACGCAGTATTTT.

This rearrangement joins TRBV4-1 to TRBJ1-1; D might be TRBD1 (6 bases). Germline assignment: CDR1 MGHRA and CDR2 YSYEKL. The CDR3 totals 15 residues. V was clipped by 2 bases and J by 4 bases, with 14 bases between them. CDR3 loop: CASSQTDGGGTEAFF. The DNA for the CDR3 is TGCGCCAGCAGCCAAACTGACGGGGGCGGCACTGAAGCTTTCTTT.

This clone was counted once. This sequence joins TRBV9 and TRBJ1-6; unclear D gene. Germline CDR1 SGDLS, CDR2 YYNGEE. V lost 1 base, J lost 5 bases, and 7 bases lay in between. The CDR3 consists of 14 residues. The CDR3 DNA reads as TGTGCCAGCAGCGTACGGCAGGATAATTCACCCCTCCACTTT. Residues: CASSVRQDNSPLHF.

The rearrangement joins TRBV30 to TRBJ1-1; 7 bases fit TRBD1. Trimming cost V 5 bases and J 3 bases; bases outside gene matches: 6. CDR3 length equals 13 residues. In germline, CDR1 is GTSNPN, CDR2 SVGIG (reference sequence). The CDR3 loop is CAWEDRVDTEAFF. DNA of the CDR3: TGTGCCTGGGAAGACAGGGTAGACACTGAAGCTTTCTTT.

This clone appeared once. The chain joins TRBV5-8 to TRBJ2-3; no clear D. V lost 6 bases to trimming and J lost 8 bases, with 13 bases between them. The CDR3 length is 12 residues. CDR1 is SGHTS and CDR2 is YDEGEE in the germline V gene. The CDR3 DNA sequence: TGTGCCAGCAACTCCTTGGGCGGTACGCAGTATTTT. Translating gives CASNSLGGTQYF.

This clone has only one observation. CDR3 amino acids: CASSLDLRSGSGGNIQYF. For the CDR3, the DNA is TGTGCCAGCAGCTTAGATCTCCGCAGCGGGAGTGGTGGAAACATTCAGTACTTC. The V gene is TRBV7-9, the J gene TRBJ2-4; TRBD2 matches 8 bases. Germline CDR1 reads SEHNR; CDR2 reads FQNEAQ (reference sequence). The CDR3 consists of 18 residues. Unmatched junction bases numbered 14, after V lost 1 base and J lost 6 bases.